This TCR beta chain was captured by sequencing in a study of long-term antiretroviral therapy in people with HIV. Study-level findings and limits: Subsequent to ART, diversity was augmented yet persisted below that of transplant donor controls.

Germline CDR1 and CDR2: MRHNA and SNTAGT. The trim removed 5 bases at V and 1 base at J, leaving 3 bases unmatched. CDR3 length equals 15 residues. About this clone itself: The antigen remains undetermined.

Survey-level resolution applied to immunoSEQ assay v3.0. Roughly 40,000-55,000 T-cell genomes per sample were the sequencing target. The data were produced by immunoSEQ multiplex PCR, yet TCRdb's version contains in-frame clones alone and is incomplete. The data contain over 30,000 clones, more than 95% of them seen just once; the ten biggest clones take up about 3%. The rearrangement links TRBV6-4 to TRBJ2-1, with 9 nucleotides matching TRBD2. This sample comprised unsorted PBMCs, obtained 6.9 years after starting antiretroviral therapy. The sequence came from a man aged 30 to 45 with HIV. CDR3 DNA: TGTGCCAGCAGTAGGACTAGCGAGTCCTACAATGAGCAGTTCTTC. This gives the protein CASSRTSESYNEQFF.